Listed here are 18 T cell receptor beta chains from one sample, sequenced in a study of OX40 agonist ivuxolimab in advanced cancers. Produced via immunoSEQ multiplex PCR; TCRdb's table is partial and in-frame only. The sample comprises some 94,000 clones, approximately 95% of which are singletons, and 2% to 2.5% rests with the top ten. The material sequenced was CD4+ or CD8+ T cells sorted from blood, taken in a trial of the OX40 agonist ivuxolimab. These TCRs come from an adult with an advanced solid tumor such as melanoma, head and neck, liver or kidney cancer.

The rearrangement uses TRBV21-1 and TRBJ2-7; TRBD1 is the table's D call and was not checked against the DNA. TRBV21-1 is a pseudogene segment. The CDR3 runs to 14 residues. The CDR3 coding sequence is TGTGCCAGCAGGCGAGGGGACAGGGCCTACGAGCAGTACTTC. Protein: CASRRGDRAYEQYF.

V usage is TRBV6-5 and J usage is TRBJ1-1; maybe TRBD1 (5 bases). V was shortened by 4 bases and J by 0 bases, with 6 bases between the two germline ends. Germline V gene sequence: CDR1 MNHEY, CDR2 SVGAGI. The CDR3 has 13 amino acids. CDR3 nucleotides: TGTGCCAGCAGTTGGGGCTTGAACACTGAAGCTTTCTTT. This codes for CASSWGLNTEAFF.

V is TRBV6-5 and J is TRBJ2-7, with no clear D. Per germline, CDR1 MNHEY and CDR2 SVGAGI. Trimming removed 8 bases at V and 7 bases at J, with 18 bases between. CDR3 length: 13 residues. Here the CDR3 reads CASASGVGFEQYF. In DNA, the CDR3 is TGTGCCAGCGCTTCCGGAGTAGGGTTTGAGCAGTACTTC.

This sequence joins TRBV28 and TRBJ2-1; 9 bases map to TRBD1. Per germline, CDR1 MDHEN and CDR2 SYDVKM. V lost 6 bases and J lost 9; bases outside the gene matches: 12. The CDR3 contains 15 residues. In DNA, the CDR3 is TGTGCCAGCAGCCCCGATGGGGGACAGGGAACTGAGCAGTTCTTC. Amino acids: CASSPDGGQGTEQFF. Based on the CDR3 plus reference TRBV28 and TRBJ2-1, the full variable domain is DVKVTQSSRYLVKRTGEKVFLECVQDMDHENMFWYRQDPGLGLRLIYFSYDVKMKEKGDIPEGYSVSREKKERFSLILESASTNQTSMYLCASSPDGGQGTEQFFGPGTRLTVL.

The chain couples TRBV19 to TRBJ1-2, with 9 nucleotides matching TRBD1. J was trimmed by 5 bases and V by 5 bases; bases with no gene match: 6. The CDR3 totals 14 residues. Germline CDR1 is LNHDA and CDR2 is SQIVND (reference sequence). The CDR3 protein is CASSLQGAPYGYTF. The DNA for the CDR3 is TGTGCCAGTAGTTTACAGGGGGCGCCGTATGGCTACACCTTC. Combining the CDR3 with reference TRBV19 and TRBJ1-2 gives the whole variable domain DGGITQSPKYLFRKEGQNVTLSCEQNLNHDAMYWYRQDPGQGLRLIYYSQIVNDFQKGDIAEGYSVSREKKESFPLTVTSAQKNPTAFYLCASSLQGAPYGYTFGSGTRLTVV.

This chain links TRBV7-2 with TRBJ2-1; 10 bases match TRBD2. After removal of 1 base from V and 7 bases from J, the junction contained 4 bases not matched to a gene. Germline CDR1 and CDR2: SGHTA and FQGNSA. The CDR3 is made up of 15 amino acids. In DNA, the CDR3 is TGTGCCAGCAGCTTAGAAAGCGGGGGGGCGAATGAGCAGTTCTTC. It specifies CASSLESGGANEQFF.

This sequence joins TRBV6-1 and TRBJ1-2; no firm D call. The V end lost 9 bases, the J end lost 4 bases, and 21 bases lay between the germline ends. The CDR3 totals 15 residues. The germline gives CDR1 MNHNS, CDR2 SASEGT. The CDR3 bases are TGTGCCAGTCAATCGCTAACGGAGGAGGGCTATGGCTACACCTTC. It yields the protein CASQSLTEEGYGYTF.

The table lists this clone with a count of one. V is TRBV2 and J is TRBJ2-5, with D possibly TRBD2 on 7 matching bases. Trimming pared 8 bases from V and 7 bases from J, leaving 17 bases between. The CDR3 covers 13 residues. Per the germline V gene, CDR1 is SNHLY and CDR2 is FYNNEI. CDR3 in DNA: TGTGCCAGCTGGGACAACGCGGGGGTGACCCAGTACTTC. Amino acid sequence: CASWDNAGVTQYF.

The CDR3 protein is CASSLDADYSNQPQHF. The DNA for the CDR3 is TGTGCCAGCAGCTTAGACGCAGACTATAGCAATCAGCCCCAGCATTTT. The V and J genes are TRBV7-2 and TRBJ1-5; no clear D. The CDR3 extends over 16 amino acids. Germline V gene lookup returns CDR1 SGHTA and CDR2 FQGNSA. The V gene lost 1 base and the J gene lost 0 bases, with 10 bases spanning the gap. Full variable domain (remainder filled in from reference TRBV7-2 and TRBJ1-5): GAGVSQSPSNKVTEKGKDVELRCDPISGHTALYWYRQSLGQGLEFLIYFQGNSAPDKSGLPSDRFSAERTGGSVSTLTIQRTQQEDSAVYLCASSLDADYSNQPQHFGDGTRLSIL.

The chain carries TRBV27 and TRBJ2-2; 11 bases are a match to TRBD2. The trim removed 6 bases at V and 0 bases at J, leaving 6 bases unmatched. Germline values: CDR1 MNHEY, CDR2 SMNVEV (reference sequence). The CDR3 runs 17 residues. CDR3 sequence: CASRTRLAGTNTGELFF. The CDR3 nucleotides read TGTGCCAGCAGGACGAGACTAGCGGGGACGAACACCGGGGAGCTGTTTTTT.

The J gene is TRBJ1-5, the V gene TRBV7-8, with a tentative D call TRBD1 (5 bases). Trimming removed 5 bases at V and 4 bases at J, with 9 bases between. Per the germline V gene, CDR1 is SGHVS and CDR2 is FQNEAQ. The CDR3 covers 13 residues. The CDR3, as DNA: TGTGCCAGCAGCCGACGGGGGAATCAGCCCCAGCATTTT. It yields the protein CASSRRGNQPQHF.

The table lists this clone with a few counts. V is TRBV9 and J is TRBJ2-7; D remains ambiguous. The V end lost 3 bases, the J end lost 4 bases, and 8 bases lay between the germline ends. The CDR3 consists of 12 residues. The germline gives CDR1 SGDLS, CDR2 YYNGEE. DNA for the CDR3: TGTGCCAGCAGCGGGGCTGGGTACGAGCAGTACTTC. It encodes CASSGAGYEQYF.

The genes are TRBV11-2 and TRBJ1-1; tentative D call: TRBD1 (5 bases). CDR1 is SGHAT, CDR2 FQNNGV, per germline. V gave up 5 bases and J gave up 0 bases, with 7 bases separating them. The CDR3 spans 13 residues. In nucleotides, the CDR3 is TGTGCCAGCAGCCAGGGCATGAACACTGAAGCTTTCTTT. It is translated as CASSQGMNTEAFF.

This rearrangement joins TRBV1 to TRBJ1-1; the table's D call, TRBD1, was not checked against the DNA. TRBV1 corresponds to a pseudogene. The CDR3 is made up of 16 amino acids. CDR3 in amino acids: CTSSQEIGTGNTEAFF. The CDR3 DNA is TGCACCAGCAGCCAAGAGATCGGGACAGGGAACACTGAAGCTTTCTTT.

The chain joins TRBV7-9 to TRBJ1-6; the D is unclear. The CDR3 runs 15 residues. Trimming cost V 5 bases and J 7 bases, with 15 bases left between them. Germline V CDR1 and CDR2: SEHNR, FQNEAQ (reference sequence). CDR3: CASSPDATTNSPLHF. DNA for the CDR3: TGTGCCAGCAGCCCAGATGCAACAACAAATTCACCCCTCCACTTT.

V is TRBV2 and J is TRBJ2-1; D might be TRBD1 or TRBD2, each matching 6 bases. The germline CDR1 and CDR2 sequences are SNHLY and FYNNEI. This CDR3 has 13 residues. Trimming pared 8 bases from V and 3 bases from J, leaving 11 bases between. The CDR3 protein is CASQEGGYNEQFF. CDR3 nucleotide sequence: TGTGCCAGCCAGGAGGGGGGCTACAATGAGCAGTTCTTC.

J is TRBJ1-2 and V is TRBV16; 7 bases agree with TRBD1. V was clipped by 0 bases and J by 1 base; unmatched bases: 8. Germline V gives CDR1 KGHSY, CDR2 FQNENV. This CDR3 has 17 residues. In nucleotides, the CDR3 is TGTGCCAGCAGCCAATCAGAGACAGGGACGTTTAACTATGGCTACACCTTC. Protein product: CASSQSETGTFNYGYTF.

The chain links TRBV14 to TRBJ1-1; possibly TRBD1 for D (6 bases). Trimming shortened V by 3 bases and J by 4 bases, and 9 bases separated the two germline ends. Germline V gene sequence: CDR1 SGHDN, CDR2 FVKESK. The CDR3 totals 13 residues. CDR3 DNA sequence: TGTGCCAGCAGCCAGGGGGCTGGCACTGAAGCTTTCTTT. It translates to CASSQGAGTEAFF.